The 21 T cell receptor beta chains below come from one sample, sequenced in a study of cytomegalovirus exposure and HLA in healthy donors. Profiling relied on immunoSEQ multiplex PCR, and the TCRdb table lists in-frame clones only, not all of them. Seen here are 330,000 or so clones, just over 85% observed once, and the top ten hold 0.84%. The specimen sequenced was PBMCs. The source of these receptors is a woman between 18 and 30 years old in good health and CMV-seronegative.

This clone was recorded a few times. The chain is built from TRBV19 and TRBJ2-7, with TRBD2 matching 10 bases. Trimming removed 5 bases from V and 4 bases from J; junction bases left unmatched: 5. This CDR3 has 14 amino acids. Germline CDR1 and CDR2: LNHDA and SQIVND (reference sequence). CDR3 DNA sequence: TGTGCCAGTAGTTCGGCTAGCGGGAGATACGAGCAGTACTTC. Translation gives CASSSASGRYEQYF. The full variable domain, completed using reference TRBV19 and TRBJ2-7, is DGGITQSPKYLFRKEGQNVTLSCEQNLNHDAMYWYRQDPGQGLRLIYYSQIVNDFQKGDIAEGYSVSREKKESFPLTVTSAQKNPTAFYLCASSSASGRYEQYFGPGTRLTVT.

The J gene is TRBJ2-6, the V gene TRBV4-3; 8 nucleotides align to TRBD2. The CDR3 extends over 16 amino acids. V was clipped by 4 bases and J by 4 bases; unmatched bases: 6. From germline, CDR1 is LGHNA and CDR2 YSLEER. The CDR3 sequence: CASSLAGGGGANVLTF. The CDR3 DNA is TGCGCCAGCAGCCTCGCCGGGGGGGGAGGGGCCAACGTCCTGACTTTC.

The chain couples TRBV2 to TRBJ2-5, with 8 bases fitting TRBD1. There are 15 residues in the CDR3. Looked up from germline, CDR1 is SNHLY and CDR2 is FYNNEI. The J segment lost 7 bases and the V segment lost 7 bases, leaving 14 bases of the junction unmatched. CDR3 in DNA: TGTGCCAGCACGAAAGGGACAGGCTTTTCTGGGACCCAGTACTTC. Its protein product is CASTKGTGFSGTQYF.

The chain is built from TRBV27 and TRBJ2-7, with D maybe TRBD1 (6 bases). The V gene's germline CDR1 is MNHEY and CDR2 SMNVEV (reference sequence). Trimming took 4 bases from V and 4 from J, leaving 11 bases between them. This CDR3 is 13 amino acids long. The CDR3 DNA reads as TGTGCCAGCAGTTGGGCCAGGGGTTACGAGCAGTACTTC. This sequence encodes CASSWARGYEQYF.

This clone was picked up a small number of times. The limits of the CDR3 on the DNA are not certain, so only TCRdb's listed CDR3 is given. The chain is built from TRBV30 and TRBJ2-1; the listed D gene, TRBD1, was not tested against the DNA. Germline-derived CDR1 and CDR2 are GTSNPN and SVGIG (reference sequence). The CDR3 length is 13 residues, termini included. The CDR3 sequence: CAWSVGQGNSRFF.

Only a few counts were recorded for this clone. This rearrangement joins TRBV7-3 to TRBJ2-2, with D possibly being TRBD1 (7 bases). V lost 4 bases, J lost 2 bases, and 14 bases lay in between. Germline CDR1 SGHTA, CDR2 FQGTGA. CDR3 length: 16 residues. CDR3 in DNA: TGTGCCAGCAGCTCCCGCGGGACAGCAAACACCGGGGAGCTGTTTTTT. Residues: CASSSRGTANTGELFF.

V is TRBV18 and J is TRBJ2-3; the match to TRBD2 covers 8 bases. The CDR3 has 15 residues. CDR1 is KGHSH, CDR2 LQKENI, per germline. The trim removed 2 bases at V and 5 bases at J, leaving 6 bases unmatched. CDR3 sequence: CASSPVGRAKDTQYF. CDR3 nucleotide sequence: TGTGCCAGCTCACCAGTCGGGAGGGCCAAAGATACGCAGTATTTT.

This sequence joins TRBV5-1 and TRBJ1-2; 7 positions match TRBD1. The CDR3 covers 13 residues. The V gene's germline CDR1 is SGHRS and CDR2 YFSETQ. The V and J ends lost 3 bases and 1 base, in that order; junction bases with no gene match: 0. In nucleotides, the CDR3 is TGCGCCAGCAGCTCAGGGGGTAACTATGGCTACACCTTC. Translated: CASSSGGNYGYTF. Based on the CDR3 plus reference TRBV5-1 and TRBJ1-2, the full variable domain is KAGVTQTPRYLIKTRGQQVTLSCSPISGHRSVSWYQQTPGQGLQFLFEYFSETQRNKGNFPGRFSGRQFSNSRSEMNVSTLELGDSALYLCASSSGGNYGYTFGSGTRLTVV.

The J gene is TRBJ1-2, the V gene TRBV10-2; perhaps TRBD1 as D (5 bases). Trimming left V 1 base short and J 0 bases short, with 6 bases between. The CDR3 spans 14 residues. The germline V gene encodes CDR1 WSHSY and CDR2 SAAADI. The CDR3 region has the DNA TGCGCCAGCAGTGAGTGGGGGGCTAACTATGGCTACACCTTC. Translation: CASSEWGANYGYTF.

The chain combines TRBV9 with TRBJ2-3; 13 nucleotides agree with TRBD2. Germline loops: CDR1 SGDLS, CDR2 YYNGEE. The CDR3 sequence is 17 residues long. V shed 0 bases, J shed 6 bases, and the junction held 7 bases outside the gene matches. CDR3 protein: CASSVEGTSGILDTQYF. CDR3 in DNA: TGTGCCAGCAGCGTAGAGGGGACTAGCGGGATTTTGGATACGCAGTATTTT. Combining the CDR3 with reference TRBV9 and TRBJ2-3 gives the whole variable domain DSGVTQTPKHLITATGQRVTLRCSPRSGDLSVYWYQQSLDQGLQFLIQYYNGEERAKGNILERFSAQQFPDLHSELNLSSLELGDSALYFCASSVEGTSGILDTQYFGPGTRLTVL.

In DNA, the CDR3 is TGTGCCAGCAGCCGCAGGGTGAACACTGAAGCTTTCTTT. It translates to CASSRRVNTEAFF. V is TRBV7-9 and J is TRBJ1-1; D may be TRBD1 (5 bases). Germline lookup yields CDR1 SEHNR and CDR2 FQNEAQ (reference sequence). V lost 5 bases and J lost 0, with 7 bases in between. The CDR3 extends over 13 amino acids.

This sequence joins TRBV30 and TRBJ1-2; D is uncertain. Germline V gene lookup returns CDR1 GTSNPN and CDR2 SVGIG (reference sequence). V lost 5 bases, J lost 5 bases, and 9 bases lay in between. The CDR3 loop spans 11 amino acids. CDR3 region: CAWPQQYGYTF. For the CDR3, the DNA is TGTGCCTGGCCACAGCAGTATGGCTACACCTTC.

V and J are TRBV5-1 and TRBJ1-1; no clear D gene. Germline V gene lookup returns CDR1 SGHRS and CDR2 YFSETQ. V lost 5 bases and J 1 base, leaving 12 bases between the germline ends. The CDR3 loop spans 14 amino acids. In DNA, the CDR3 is TGCGCCAGCAGTTTGACCCTATCGAACACTGAAGCTTTCTTT. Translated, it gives CASSLTLSNTEAFF.

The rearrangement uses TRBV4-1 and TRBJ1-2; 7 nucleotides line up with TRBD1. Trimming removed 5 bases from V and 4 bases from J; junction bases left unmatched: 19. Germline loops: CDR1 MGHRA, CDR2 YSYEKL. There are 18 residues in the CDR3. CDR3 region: CASSYRFQDRPDVYGYTF. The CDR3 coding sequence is TGCGCCAGCAGCTACCGCTTTCAGGACAGGCCAGATGTCTATGGCTACACCTTC.

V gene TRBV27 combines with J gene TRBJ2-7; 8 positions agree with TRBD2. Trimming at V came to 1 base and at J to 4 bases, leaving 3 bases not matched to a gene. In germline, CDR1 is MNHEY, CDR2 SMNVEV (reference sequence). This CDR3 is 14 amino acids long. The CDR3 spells CASSLFPGGYEQYF. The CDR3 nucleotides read TGTGCCAGCAGTTTATTTCCGGGAGGGTACGAGCAGTACTTC.

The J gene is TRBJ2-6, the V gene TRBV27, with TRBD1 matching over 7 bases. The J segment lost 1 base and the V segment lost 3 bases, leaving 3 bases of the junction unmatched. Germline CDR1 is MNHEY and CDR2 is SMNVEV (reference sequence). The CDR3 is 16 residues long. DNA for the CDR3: TGTGCCAGCAGTTTGGTGACAGGGTCTGGGGCCAACGTCCTGACTTTC. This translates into CASSLVTGSGANVLTF. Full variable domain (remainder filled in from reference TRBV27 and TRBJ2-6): EAQVTQNPRYLITVTGKKLTVTCSQNMNHEYMSWYRQDPGLGLRQIYYSMNVEVTDKGDVPEGYKVSRKEKRNFPLILESPSPNQTSLYFCASSLVTGSGANVLTFGAGSRLTVL.

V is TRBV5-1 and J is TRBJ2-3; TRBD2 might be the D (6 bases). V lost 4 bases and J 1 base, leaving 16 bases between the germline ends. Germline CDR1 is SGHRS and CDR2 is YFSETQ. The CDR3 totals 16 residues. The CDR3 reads CASSPTKRAGTDTQYF. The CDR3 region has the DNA TGCGCCAGCAGCCCAACCAAGCGGGCTGGCACAGATACGCAGTATTTT. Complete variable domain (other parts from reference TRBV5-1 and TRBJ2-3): KAGVTQTPRYLIKTRGQQVTLSCSPISGHRSVSWYQQTPGQGLQFLFEYFSETQRNKGNFPGRFSGRQFSNSRSEMNVSTLELGDSALYLCASSPTKRAGTDTQYFGPGTRLTVL.

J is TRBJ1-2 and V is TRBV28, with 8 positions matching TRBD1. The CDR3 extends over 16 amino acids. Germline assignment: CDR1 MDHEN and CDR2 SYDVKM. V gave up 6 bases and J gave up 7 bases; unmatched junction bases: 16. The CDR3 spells CASRTTGDMLLGGYTF. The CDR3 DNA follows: TGTGCCAGCAGAACGACAGGGGACATGCTCCTTGGTGGCTACACCTTC.

DNA of the CDR3: TGTGCCAGCAGCCTCTCCTCTGACAGGGAAGCTTTCTTT. Amino acid sequence: CASSLSSDREAFF. V is TRBV9 and J is TRBJ1-1, with D possibly matching TRBD1 (6 bases). CDR3 size: 13 residues. V was clipped by 4 bases and J by 8 bases, with 15 bases between them. Germline V gene lookup returns CDR1 SGDLS and CDR2 YYNGEE.

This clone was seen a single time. CDR3 sequence (DNA): TGTGCCAGCAGCCCCATCACAGGGGGGGGTGGCAATCAGCCCCAGCATTTT. This sequence encodes CASSPITGGGGNQPQHF. The chain uses TRBV27 and TRBJ1-5; 8 bases agree with TRBD1. Germline V gene sequence: CDR1 MNHEY, CDR2 SMNVEV (reference sequence). This CDR3 spans 17 amino acids. J lost 2 bases, V lost 6 bases, and 12 bases had no gene match.

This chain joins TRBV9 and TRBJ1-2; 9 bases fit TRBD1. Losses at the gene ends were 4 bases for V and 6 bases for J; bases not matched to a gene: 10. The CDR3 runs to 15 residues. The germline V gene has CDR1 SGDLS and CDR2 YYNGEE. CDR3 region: CASSPTGTGIDGYTF. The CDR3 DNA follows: TGTGCCAGCAGCCCCACCGGGACAGGGATAGATGGCTACACCTTC. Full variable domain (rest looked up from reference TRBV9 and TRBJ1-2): DSGVTQTPKHLITATGQRVTLRCSPRSGDLSVYWYQQSLDQGLQFLIQYYNGEERAKGNILERFSAQQFPDLHSELNLSSLELGDSALYFCASSPTGTGIDGYTFGSGTRLTVV.